These 16 T cell receptor beta chains originate from one sample sequenced in a study of OX40 agonist ivuxolimab in advanced cancers. Libraries came from the immunoSEQ multiplex PCR assay. Entries here come from immuneACCESS through TCRdb and include only in-frame sequences with V and J called. Some clones fail to appear in such tables; in the studies checked, an unresolved V gene covers under half of the shortfall, and the cause of the remainder is unknown. The sample table shows approximately 70,000 clones, and 75% to 90% are seen once. The top ten clones comprise approximately 1.3% of the sample. The material was CD4+ or CD8+ T cells sorted from blood, obtained in a trial of the OX40 agonist ivuxolimab. Source of these receptors: an adult with an advanced solid tumor such as melanoma, head and neck, liver or kidney cancer.

The chain couples TRBV29-1 to TRBJ1-3; D gene uncertain. Trimming left V 5 bases short and J 0 bases short, with 5 bases between. Germline V gene lookup returns CDR1 SQVTM and CDR2 ANQGSEA. The CDR3 totals 12 residues. The CDR3 DNA sequence: TGCAGCGTTACGAACTCTGGAAACACCATATATTTT. Residues: CSVTNSGNTIYF. Variable domain in full (rest from reference TRBV29-1 and TRBJ1-3): SAVISQKPSRDICQRGTSLTIQCQVDSQVTMMFWYRQQPGQSLTLIATANQGSEATYESGFVIDKFPISRPNLTFSTLTVSNMSPEDSSIYLCSVTNSGNTIYFGEGSWLTVV.

V usage is TRBV5-4 and J usage is TRBJ2-5; D is possibly TRBD1 (6 bases). CDR3 length: 15 amino acids. Trimming shortened V by 4 bases and J by 4 bases, and 17 bases separated the two germline ends. Germline V gives CDR1 SGHNT, CDR2 YYREEE (reference sequence). CDR3 region: CASSPRRGNGETQYF. CDR3 sequence (DNA): TGTGCCAGCAGCCCACGCAGGGGTAATGGAGAGACCCAGTACTTC. The entire variable domain, with the rest obtained from reference TRBV5-4 and TRBJ2-5, is as follows: ETGVTQSPTHLIKTRGQQVTLRCSSQSGHNTVSWYQQALGQGPQFIFQYYREEENGRGNFPPRFSGLQFPNYSSELNVNALELDDSALYLCASSPRRGNGETQYFGPGTRLLVL.

V and J are TRBV7-2 and TRBJ2-5; D possibly corresponds to TRBD2 (6 bases). The CDR3 is 15 residues long. V lost 1 base and J lost 3, with 12 bases in between. The V gene's germline CDR1 is SGHTA and CDR2 FQGNSA. The CDR3 DNA follows: TGTGCCAGCAGCTTAGTGTCTAGCGCGAAAGAGACCCAGTACTTC. It yields the protein CASSLVSSAKETQYF.

This clone has just one count. The CDR3 nucleotides read TGCGCCAGCAGCTTGGAGCGGGGGGTCACAGATACGCAGTATTTT. It yields the protein CASSLERGVTDTQYF. This chain uses TRBV5-1 with TRBJ2-3, with 9 bases that match TRBD2. Trimming removed 0 bases from V and 2 bases from J; junction bases left unmatched: 1. The CDR3 has 15 amino acids. CDR1 is SGHRS and CDR2 is YFSETQ in the germline V gene. The full variable domain, in which reference TRBV5-1 and TRBJ2-3 provide the parts outside the CDR3, is KAGVTQTPRYLIKTRGQQVTLSCSPISGHRSVSWYQQTPGQGLQFLFEYFSETQRNKGNFPGRFSGRQFSNSRSEMNVSTLELGDSALYLCASSLERGVTDTQYFGPGTRLTVL.

The J gene is TRBJ2-4, the V gene TRBV2; possible D gene TRBD1, 5 bases. Germline V gene lookup returns CDR1 SNHLY and CDR2 FYNNEI. Trimming shortened V by 2 bases and J by 5 bases, and 13 bases separated the two germline ends. The CDR3 is made up of 15 amino acids. CDR3 region: CASSEWAGIENIQYF. CDR3 nucleotide sequence: TGTGCCAGCAGTGAATGGGCAGGGATAGAAAACATTCAGTACTTC. The full variable domain, rest sourced from reference TRBV2 and TRBJ2-4, is EPEVTQTPSHQVTQMGQEVILRCVPISNHLYFYWYRQILGQKVEFLVSFYNNEISEKSEIFDDQFSVERPDGSNFTLKIRSTKLEDSAMYFCASSEWAGIENIQYFGAGTRLSVL.

This chain connects TRBV19 to TRBJ1-5; TRBD1 might be the D (5 bases). V lost 5 bases and J 4 bases, leaving 15 bases between the germline ends. The germline gives CDR1 LNHDA, CDR2 SQIVND (reference sequence). The CDR3 length is 15 residues. CDR3 in DNA: TGTGCCAGTAGTCAGGCAGGGAGTAGGAATCAGCCCCAGCATTTT. It translates to CASSQAGSRNQPQHF.

The count of this clone is one. An end of the junction differs from the germline gene, which may be a read error. V is TRBV7-7 and J is TRBJ2-3, with TRBD2 as a possible D gene (6 bases). Germline loops: CDR1 SSHAT, CDR2 FNYEAQ (reference sequence). There are 13 residues in the CDR3. As DNA, the CDR3 is TGTGCTAGCACCCCCCGGGGACTCGATACGCAGTATTTT. Translation gives CASTPRGLDTQYF. Complete variable domain (other parts from reference TRBV7-7 and TRBJ2-3): GAGVSQSPRYKVTKRGQDVTLRCDPISSHATLYWYQQALGQGPEFLTYFNYEAQPDKSGLPSDRFSAERPEGSISTLTIQRTEQRDSAMYRCASTPRGLDTQYFGPGTRLTVL.

The chain has TRBV7-9 and TRBJ1-4, with unresolved D. Trimming left V 3 bases short and J 8 bases short, with 16 bases between. Per germline, CDR1 SEHNR and CDR2 FQNEAQ (reference sequence). This CDR3 is built from 15 residues. The CDR3 coding sequence is TGTGCCAGCAGCTTCGGGAATTTAGAGTCCGAAAAACTGTTTTTT. This encodes CASSFGNLESEKLFF.

The chain employs TRBV10-1 and TRBJ2-1, with 10 bases identical to TRBD2. V gave up 3 bases and J gave up 7 bases; unmatched junction bases: 6. Germline V gene data show CDR1 as WNHNN and CDR2 as SYGVQD (reference sequence). This CDR3 is built from 15 residues. The CDR3 DNA is TGCGCCAGCAGTGAACAAGCGGGGGGGAAGAATGAGCAGTTCTTC. Translating it yields CASSEQAGGKNEQFF.

This rearrangement joins TRBV30 to TRBJ1-6; D possibly corresponds to TRBD1 (5 bases). CDR1 is GTSNPN, CDR2 SVGIG, per germline (reference sequence). V shed 4 bases and J shed 8 bases, with 12 bases lying between them. The CDR3 has 13 residues. CDR3 residues: CAWTGGYYSPLHF. The CDR3 nucleotides are TGTGCCTGGACCGGGGGTTATTATTCACCCCTCCACTTT.

The chain carries TRBV10-3 and TRBJ2-1; D possibly matches TRBD1 or TRBD2 (5 bases each). CDR3 length: 15 amino acids. Trimming pared 8 bases from V and 2 bases from J, leaving 16 bases between. Germline CDR1 is ENHRY and CDR2 is SYGVKD. CDR3 DNA sequence: TGTGCCATCGACCCCGGGACGACCACCTACAATGAGCAGTTCTTC. Its translation is CAIDPGTTTYNEQFF.

The chain links TRBV6-1 to TRBJ1-2; TRBD1 agrees at 8 bases. The CDR3 spans 14 residues. Trimming took 6 bases from V and 4 from J; bases not matched to a gene: 7. The germline V gene has CDR1 MNHNS and CDR2 SASEGT. CDR3 coding DNA: TGTGCCAGCAGAGGGGACAGGTCTCTCTATGGCTACACCTTC. Its protein is CASRGDRSLYGYTF.

This clone was counted between two and nine times. Distinct nucleotide sequences in the sample also encode this CDR3. The V and J genes are TRBV5-4 and TRBJ2-5; D call uncertain. This CDR3 has 14 residues. The ends were cut back, 0 bases at V and 2 bases at J, with 8 bases in the middle. Germline lookup yields CDR1 SGHNT and CDR2 YYREEE (reference sequence). CDR3 nucleotides: TGTGCCAGCAGCTTGGGTTCGCGTCAAGAGACCCAGTACTTC. This codes for CASSLGSRQETQYF.

The CDR3 DNA is TGTGCCAGCAGCCCAACCGGTGGAAGGGTAAACACCGGGGAGCTGTTTTTT. Translated: CASSPTGGRVNTGELFF. The rearrangement uses TRBV7-6 and TRBJ2-2; unclear D gene. The CDR3 runs to 17 residues. Trimming took 5 bases from V and 2 from J, leaving 18 bases between them. Germline V lookup: CDR1 SGHVS, CDR2 FNYEAQ.

The V call is TRBV2, the J call TRBJ1-5; the D gene is possibly TRBD1 (6 bases). Germline assignment: CDR1 SNHLY and CDR2 FYNNEI. V was cut by 4 bases and J by 8 bases, with 18 bases left in between. This CDR3 region has 15 residues. CDR3 nucleotide sequence: TGTGCCAGCAGTGGCCACCCGGGGGGCGGGGAGCCCCAGCATTTT. Translating gives CASSGHPGGGEPQHF. The variable domain in full, completed from reference TRBV2 and TRBJ1-5, reads EPEVTQTPSHQVTQMGQEVILRCVPISNHLYFYWYRQILGQKVEFLVSFYNNEISEKSEIFDDQFSVERPDGSNFTLKIRSTKLEDSAMYFCASSGHPGGGEPQHFGDGTRLSIL.

About this clone: The same CDR3 can be traced to other DNA sequences in this sample. The V and J genes are TRBV20-1 and TRBJ1-1; no reliable D call. The germline CDR1 and CDR2 sequences are DFQATT and SNEGSKA (reference sequence). With 6 bases removed from V and 5 bases from J, the gap between germline ends came to 7 bases. The CDR3 has 10 residues. CDR3 protein: CSARWTEAFF. The CDR3 DNA reads as TGCAGTGCCAGATGGACTGAAGCTTTCTTT.